This T cell receptor beta chain was recovered during a study of early T cells in non-severe SARS-CoV-2 infection. TCRdb independently ran MiXCR on the 5' RACE reads; one entry per CDR3 protein. The sample shows 60,000 to 65,000 distinct CDR3 sequences, more than 9% of them seen only once. This clonotype was seen ten or more times. V was pared by 6 bases and J by 6 bases, with 7 bases of the junction left unmatched. Germline values: CDR1 MDHEN, CDR2 SYDVKM. CDR3 size: 15 residues. The genes are TRBV28 and TRBJ1-6, with 8 nucleotides matching TRBD1. The sample comprised whole blood. This receptor was obtained from an adult who was a healthcare worker with PCR-confirmed SARS-CoV-2 infection or an uninfected control (not recorded which). The CDR3 is CASSIRGLINSPLHF. The CDR3 nucleotides are TGTGCCAGCAGCATCAGGGGGCTGATTAATTCACCCCTCCACTTT.